Below are 21 T cell receptor beta chains sequenced from a single sample in a study of T cell responses to AZD1222 COVID-19 vaccine. Libraries were prepared by immunoSEQ multiplex PCR; TCRdb keeps only in-frame clonotypes and omits some of them. This repertoire shows some 130,000 clones, 93% found once; its top ten account for around 5%. The sample was peripheral blood, taken on day 0 of AZD1222 vaccination. The receptors derive from an adult in good health.

This sequence joins TRBV2 and TRBJ2-3, with TRBD2 matching 8 bases. This CDR3 has 15 residues. The V gene's germline CDR1 is SNHLY and CDR2 FYNNEI. V was clipped by 6 bases and J by 0 bases; unmatched bases: 5. CDR3 loop: CASSTSGLSTDTQYF. The CDR3 DNA reads as TGTGCCAGCAGCACTAGCGGCCTTAGCACAGATACGCAGTATTTT.

The table lists this clone with a few counts. This CDR3 reads CASSARGSTGELFF. As DNA, the CDR3 is TGTGCCAGCAGCGCGCGGGGGAGCACCGGGGAGCTGTTTTTT. The chain joins TRBV7-8 to TRBJ2-2, with TRBD2 matching 7 bases. Germline CDR1 SGHVS, CDR2 FQNEAQ. V dropped 5 bases and J dropped 4; count of bases not matched to a gene: 4. CDR3 length equals 14 residues.

The chain recombines TRBV19 with TRBJ2-3, with a possible D match to TRBD2 (6 bases). The CDR3 spans 14 residues. Trimming removed 7 bases from V and 5 bases from J, with 16 bases in between. CDR1 and CDR2 (germline): LNHDA, SQIVND (reference sequence). The CDR3 DNA follows: TGTGCCAGTAAGTCTAGCGCCGAGGTAGATACGCAGTATTTT. Translation: CASKSSAEVDTQYF.

The chain joins TRBV5-6 to TRBJ2-2, with 7 bases aligning to TRBD2. There are 15 residues in the CDR3. Germline trimming cut 4 bases from V and 1 base from J; bases unmatched to any gene: 4. The V gene's germline CDR1 is SGHDT and CDR2 YYEEEE. CDR3 sequence reads: CASSNAGENTGELFF. The DNA for the CDR3 is TGTGCCAGCAGCAATGCGGGGGAGAACACCGGGGAGCTGTTTTTT.

The chain employs TRBV5-1 and TRBJ1-1, with D unclear. Per germline, CDR1 SGHRS and CDR2 YFSETQ. CDR3 size: 13 residues. The V end lost 4 bases, the J end lost 4 bases, and 11 bases lay between the germline ends. The CDR3 DNA reads as TGCGCCAGCAGCGGAAATGGGATCACTGAAGCTTTCTTT. This codes for CASSGNGITEAFF.

The chain employs TRBV5-4 and TRBJ2-2, with 7 bases lining up with TRBD2. Germline assignment: CDR1 SGHNT and CDR2 YYREEE (reference sequence). V was pared by 2 bases and J by 3 bases, with 4 bases of the junction left unmatched. The CDR3 sequence is 15 residues long. CDR3 residues: CASSLAGRDTGELFF. The CDR3 DNA is TGTGCCAGCAGCTTAGCAGGGAGGGACACCGGGGAGCTGTTTTTT.

The chain has TRBV13 and TRBJ2-3; tentatively, D is TRBD2 (5 bases). Germline V CDR1 and CDR2: PRHDT, FYEKMQ (reference sequence). This CDR3 comprises 18 residues. V lost 5 bases and J lost 4, with 25 bases in between. The CDR3 bases are TGTGCCAGCAGCCGATCTTCCAAGGCGGGTTTAGCTTCAGATACGCAGTATTTT. Translation: CASSRSSKAGLASDTQYF.

This clone was recorded once. The V call is TRBV3-1 (or the pseudogene TRBV3-2), the J call TRBJ1-4; 11 bases align to TRBD1. V shed 11 bases, J shed 6 bases, and the junction held 14 bases outside the gene matches. CDR3 size: 16 residues. Per germline, CDR1 LGHDT and CDR2 YNNKEL (reference sequence). The CDR3 coding sequence is TGTGCCCCCAAGCCAAGACCGGGACAGGGGGATGAAAAACTGTTTTTT. It translates to CAPKPRPGQGDEKLFF.

The rearrangement uses TRBV5-6 and TRBJ2-7; D is unresolved. Looked up from germline, CDR1 is SGHDT and CDR2 is YYEEEE. This CDR3 comprises 14 residues. V dropped 1 base and J dropped 2 bases, with 10 bases sitting between them. The CDR3 loop reads CASSLSGGAYEQYF. The CDR3 DNA follows: TGTGCCAGCAGCTTGTCTGGCGGAGCCTACGAGCAGTACTTC.

V and J are TRBV7-2 and TRBJ2-7, with a tentative D call TRBD1 (6 bases). Germline V CDR1 and CDR2: SGHTA, FQGNSA. V lost 5 bases and J lost 6, with 14 bases in between. This CDR3 comprises 13 residues. The CDR3 coding sequence is TGTGCCAGCAGCCGATTACAGGGCGGCGAGCAGTACTTC. It translates to CASSRLQGGEQYF. Drawing the rest from reference TRBV7-2 and TRBJ2-7, the complete variable domain is GAGVSQSPSNKVTEKGKDVELRCDPISGHTALYWYRQSLGQGLEFLIYFQGNSAPDKSGLPSDRFSAERTGGSVSTLTIQRTQQEDSAVYLCASSRLQGGEQYFGPGTRLTVT.

This clone has only one observation. The CDR3 loop reads CASSGTLIGGSRYGYTF. CDR3 nucleotide sequence: TGTGCCAGTAGCGGCACTCTAATAGGGGGAAGCCGGTATGGCTACACCTTC. The V call is TRBV19, the J call TRBJ1-2; possible D gene TRBD1, 6 bases. V dropped 6 bases and J dropped 5 bases, with 25 bases sitting between them. CDR3 length: 17 residues. Germline CDR1 LNHDA, CDR2 SQIVND (reference sequence).

The J gene is TRBJ2-1, the V gene TRBV30, with TRBD2 matching over 7 bases. J lost 2 bases, V lost 1 base, and 8 bases had no gene match. The CDR3 has 16 amino acids. Germline CDR1 is GTSNPN and CDR2 is SVGIG (reference sequence). The CDR3 DNA sequence: TGTGCCTGGAGTGGGGAGCGGGAAGGAGCCTACAATGAGCAGTTCTTC. Amino acid sequence: CAWSGEREGAYNEQFF.

This clone was seen only once. The chain uses TRBV7-2 and TRBJ2-3; 7 nucleotides agree with TRBD1. V trimming: 2 bases; J trimming: 5 bases; junction bases outside the gene matches: 7. The CDR3 extends over 15 amino acids. Germline V gene data show CDR1 as SGHTA and CDR2 as FQGNSA. The CDR3 loop reads CASSLTTGRGDTQYF. In DNA, the CDR3 is TGTGCCAGCAGCTTAACGACAGGGCGAGGAGATACGCAGTATTTT. Together with reference TRBV7-2 and TRBJ2-3, the CDR3 gives the full variable domain: GAGVSQSPSNKVTEKGKDVELRCDPISGHTALYWYRQSLGQGLEFLIYFQGNSAPDKSGLPSDRFSAERTGGSVSTLTIQRTQQEDSAVYLCASSLTTGRGDTQYFGPGTRLTVL.

The chain carries TRBV5-1 and TRBJ2-2; either TRBD1 or TRBD2 may fit D (6 bases each). CDR3 size: 16 residues. V was clipped by 3 bases and J by 4 bases, with 16 bases between them. CDR1 and CDR2 from the germline V gene are SGHRS and YFSETQ. The DNA of the CDR3 is TGCGCCAGCAGCTGGGGGGCTCCGACTACCACCGGGGAGCTGTTTTTT. It encodes CASSWGAPTTTGELFF.

The rearrangement links TRBV19 to TRBJ2-7; D is uncertain. This CDR3 spans 13 amino acids. Germline assignment: CDR1 LNHDA and CDR2 SQIVND (reference sequence). V lost 2 bases to trimming and J lost 3 bases, with 8 bases between them. The CDR3 sequence: CASSIFGNYEQYF. CDR3 coding DNA: TGTGCCAGTAGTATATTTGGAAACTACGAGCAGTACTTC.

The rearrangement uses TRBV29-1 and TRBJ2-2, with 13 bases matching TRBD2. J lost 3 bases, V lost 6 bases, and 4 bases had no gene match. The CDR3 totals 15 residues. Germline lookup yields CDR1 SQVTM and CDR2 ANQGSEA. For the CDR3, the DNA is TGCAGCGTCGTGACTAGCGGGGGGCACACCGGGGAGCTGTTTTTT. Translated, it gives CSVVTSGGHTGELFF.

The chain couples TRBV19 to TRBJ1-1, with D perhaps TRBD1 (5 bases). CDR1 and CDR2 from the germline V gene are LNHDA and SQIVND (reference sequence). The CDR3 consists of 16 residues. The V gene lost 5 bases and the J gene lost 4 bases, with 20 bases spanning the gap. The CDR3 loop reads CASSPGRQGRRTEAFF. In DNA form, the CDR3 reads TGTGCCAGTAGTCCTGGCAGGCAGGGCCGACGCACTGAAGCTTTCTTT.

The genes are TRBV5-6 and TRBJ1-5, with TRBD1 matching over 8 bases. Germline V CDR1 and CDR2: SGHDT, YYEEEE. The CDR3 spans 19 residues. V lost 2 bases, J lost 0 bases, and 13 bases stayed unmatched. CDR3 sequence reads: CASSLTRGRLRDSNQPQHF. Here the CDR3 DNA reads TGTGCCAGCAGCTTAACCAGGGGGCGCTTAAGAGATAGCAATCAGCCCCAGCATTTT.

The sample holds one count of this clone. The chain links TRBV7-2 to TRBJ2-1, with TRBD2 identical over 12 bases. This CDR3 comprises 19 residues. V shed 3 bases and J 0 bases; nucleotides not matched to a gene: 9. The V gene's germline CDR1 is SGHTA and CDR2 FQGNSA. The CDR3 sequence: CASSFPLLAGGSSYNEQFF. CDR3 coding DNA: TGTGCCAGCAGCTTTCCCCTGCTAGCGGGAGGGAGCTCCTACAATGAGCAGTTCTTC.

The genes are TRBV7-2 and TRBJ2-1; 11 bases match TRBD2. The CDR3 contains 15 residues. Germline V CDR1 and CDR2: SGHTA, FQGNSA. The V segment lost 1 base and the J segment 8 bases; nucleotides outside the gene matches: 4. The CDR3 DNA sequence: TGTGCCAGCAGCTTAGTTAGCGGGAGGGGCGATGAGCAGTTCTTC. Translated, it gives CASSLVSGRGDEQFF.

The CDR3 sequence is CAISVPETDRAANTGELFF. The DNA for the CDR3 is TGTGCCATCTCCGTGCCTGAAACCGACAGGGCCGCAAACACCGGGGAGCTGTTTTTT. The rearrangement uses TRBV10-3 and TRBJ2-2, with 7 positions matching TRBD1. This CDR3 has 19 residues. Trimming removed 8 bases from V and 2 bases from J; junction bases left unmatched: 20. CDR1 is ENHRY, CDR2 SYGVKD, per germline.